This TCR beta chain is from a study of T cell repertoires in cytomegalovirus infection. Study in general: CMV infection together with matching HLA type was indicated by public TCR beta signatures.

V was pared by 8 bases and J by 5 bases, with 23 bases between. CDR3 size: 16 residues. Germline V gives CDR1 KGHDR, CDR2 SFDVKD. This clonotype came up many times. TCRdb processed the reads anew with MiXCR; each CDR3 protein has one entry. This table has under 850,000 distinct CDR3 sequences, approximately 34% appearing once. This TCR derives from a human donor in good health (CMV status not recorded). Some clones in this sample may be carry-over from other donors' samples. The V gene is TRBV24-1, the J gene TRBJ1-1; a weak D match, TRBD1 (5 bases). The sequencing sample was made of PBMCs. In nucleotides, the CDR3 is TGTGCCACCACTCGGGGGTCCTTGGGGTTGTTTACTGAAGCTTTCTTT. Residues: CATTRGSLGLFTEAFF.